This T cell receptor beta chain stems from a study of molecular identifiers for immune sequencing clone quantification. Germline loops: CDR1 SGHDN, CDR2 FVKESK. This CDR3 comprises 17 residues. V was shortened by 1 base and J by 3 bases, with 16 bases between the two germline ends. With regard to this clonotype: The antigen is unknown.

Study-level findings and limits: Should identical TCR molecules share a barcode, the sizes of highly expanded clones could be underestimated.

Naive CD8 T cell sorting was performed on the CD8+CD4-CCR7+CD45RA+ phenotype. TCRdb re-derived calls from the PCR reads in MiXCR, one entry per CDR3 protein. This table has around 480,000 distinct CDR3 sequences, over 20% appearing once. The clonotype originates from a human donor in good health. Some libraries in this study had Jurkat cell RNA spiked in. The chain carries TRBV14 and TRBJ1-5; D possibly corresponds to TRBD1 (6 bases). The material sequenced was naive CD8+ T cells from blood, with Jurkat cell RNA spiked in. Subset specified: FACS-sorted CD8+CD4-CCR7+CD45RA+ naive T cells. CDR3 region: CASSQALEGHPNQPQHF. The CDR3 DNA follows: TGTGCCAGCAGCCAAGCTCTGGAGGGACATCCCAATCAGCCCCAGCATTTT. Full variable domain (outside the CDR3, taken from reference TRBV14 and TRBJ1-5): EAGVTQFPSHSVIEKGQTVTLRCDPISGHDNLYWYRRVMGKEIKFLLHFVKESKQDESGMPNNRFLAERTGGTYSTLKVQPAELEDSGVYFCASSQALEGHPNQPQHFGDGTRLSIL.